The 10 T cell receptor beta chains below all came from one sample that was sequenced in a study of blood T cell repertoires in COVID-19. TCRdb's copy holds only in-frame clones and misses some; the assay was immunoSEQ multiplex PCR. The table includes some 68,000 clones, roughly 91% detected once. Sequenced material: peripheral blood. The receptors here all came from a man aged 40-49 years with COVID-19, enrolled during active disease.

The chain couples TRBV10-1 to TRBJ1-1; 11 bases are a match to TRBD1. Trimming took 6 bases from V and 3 from J; bases not matched to a gene: 6. The CDR3 consists of 15 residues. Germline CDR1 reads WNHNN; CDR2 reads SYGVQD (reference sequence). CDR3: CASRPGQGDHTEAFF. The CDR3 bases are TGCGCCAGCAGACCGGGACAGGGGGATCACACTGAAGCTTTCTTT.

The chain is built from TRBV4-1 and TRBJ2-4; 8 nucleotides match TRBD2. The J segment lost 0 bases and the V segment lost 3 bases, leaving 4 bases of the junction unmatched. The CDR3 contains 16 residues. In germline, CDR1 is MGHRA, CDR2 YSYEKL. In nucleotides, the CDR3 is TGCGCCAGCAGCCATCGGGGGGGGTTAGCCAAAAACATTCAGTACTTC. It is translated as CASSHRGGLAKNIQYF.

The chain recombines TRBV25-1 with TRBJ2-5; 8 nucleotides match TRBD1. This CDR3 comprises 14 residues. J gave up 4 bases and V 3 bases, and 4 bases lay outside the gene matches. Per the germline V gene, CDR1 is MGHDK and CDR2 is SYGVNS. The CDR3, as DNA: TGTGCCAGCAGTGACCCGACAGGGGTAGAGACCCAGTACTTC. Encoded protein: CASSDPTGVETQYF.

The chain is built from TRBV6-5 and TRBJ1-1; 7 bases match TRBD1. There are 15 residues in the CDR3. CDR1 and CDR2 from the germline V gene are MNHEY and SVGAGI. V was clipped by 4 bases and J by 1 base; unmatched bases: 6. DNA for the CDR3: TGTGCCAGCAGTTCCCGACAGGGAAGGAACACTGAAGCTTTCTTT. Encoded protein: CASSSRQGRNTEAFF.

The rearrangement uses TRBV5-1 and TRBJ2-2, with a tentative D call TRBD2 (7 bases). The CDR3 length is 15 residues. V shed 6 bases and J shed 0 bases, with 12 bases lying between them. Per germline, CDR1 SGHRS and CDR2 YFSETQ. CDR3 nucleotides: TGCGCCAGCAAGGGGGGGGCAGCGAACACCGGGGAGCTGTTTTTT. As protein: CASKGGAANTGELFF. The full variable domain, its missing parts supplied by reference TRBV5-1 and TRBJ2-2, is KAGVTQTPRYLIKTRGQQVTLSCSPISGHRSVSWYQQTPGQGLQFLFEYFSETQRNKGNFPGRFSGRQFSNSRSEMNVSTLELGDSALYLCASKGGAANTGELFFGEGSRLTVL.

This rearrangement joins TRBV23-1 to TRBJ1-5, with D perhaps matching TRBD1 (6 bases). TRBV23-1 is an open reading frame, and its role is uncertain. The CDR3 runs to 15 residues. The ends were cut back, 6 bases at V and 0 bases at J, with 12 bases in the middle. In nucleotides, the CDR3 is TGCGCCAGCAGGAGACAGGTTTATAGCAATCAGCCCCAGCATTTT. This sequence encodes CASRRQVYSNQPQHF.

In its sample, this clone was seen once. This sequence joins TRBV12-3 or TRBV12-4 and TRBJ2-7; 10 positions match TRBD1. The CDR3 length is 13 residues. The junction had 5 bases not matched to a gene; V was cut back by 6 bases and J by 6 bases. The CDR3 region has the DNA TGTGCCAGCAGCCCCCGGGACAGGGGCGAGCAGTACTTC. Translation gives CASSPRDRGEQYF.

The chain carries TRBV9 and TRBJ2-4, with 11 bases that match TRBD2. The CDR3 runs 20 residues. Germline CDR1 is SGDLS and CDR2 is YYNGEE. Trimming at V came to 4 bases and at J to 0 bases, leaving 15 bases not matched to a gene. CDR3 bases: TGTGCCAGCAGCCCCTGGCCCAGTAGCGGGGGGGCATTAGCCAAAAACATTCAGTACTTC. Its protein product is CASSPWPSSGGALAKNIQYF.

CDR3 sequence (DNA): TGTGCCGTCAAGCAGTGGAGCGGGGGATACACCGGGGAGCTGTTTTTT. It specifies CAVKQWSGGYTGELFF. J is TRBJ2-2 and V is TRBV27; 8 bases line up with TRBD2. The CDR3 loop spans 16 amino acids. V gave up 11 bases and J gave up 3 bases; unmatched junction bases: 14. Germline CDR1 is MNHEY and CDR2 is SMNVEV (reference sequence).

The chain joins TRBV2 to TRBJ1-2; perhaps TRBD1 as D (5 bases). This CDR3 is 14 amino acids long. V was cut by 3 bases and J by 3 bases, with 11 bases left in between. Germline lookup yields CDR1 SNHLY and CDR2 FYNNEI. CDR3 bases: TGTGCCAGCAGTGAGCAGGGACTAGACTATGGCTACACCTTC. This translates into CASSEQGLDYGYTF.